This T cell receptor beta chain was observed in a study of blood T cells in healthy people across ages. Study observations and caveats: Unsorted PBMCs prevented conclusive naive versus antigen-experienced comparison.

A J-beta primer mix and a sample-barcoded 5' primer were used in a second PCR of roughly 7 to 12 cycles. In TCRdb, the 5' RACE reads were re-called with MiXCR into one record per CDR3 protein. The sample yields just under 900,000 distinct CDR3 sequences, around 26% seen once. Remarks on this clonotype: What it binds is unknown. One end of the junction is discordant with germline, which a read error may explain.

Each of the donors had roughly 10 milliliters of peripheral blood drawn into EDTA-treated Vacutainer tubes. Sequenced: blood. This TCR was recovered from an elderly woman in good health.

The CDR3 loop reads CASSPKVHADTEYF. CDR3 DNA sequence: TGTGCCAGCAGTCCCAAGGTTCACGCAGATACGGAGTATTTT. The rearrangement joins TRBV12-3 or TRBV12-4 to TRBJ2-3; D unclear. CDR3 length: 14 residues.